This T cell receptor beta chain was identified in a study of tumor-infiltrating lymphocytes in primary liver carcinoma. Study findings and constraints: Top-250-clone fractions were significantly higher in tumors than in blood (p = 0.039). Tumor region pairs outstripped tumor-adjacent and tumor-blood pairs in overlap.

Using a constant-region primer together with ProtoScript II reverse transcriptase, TCR beta cDNA was made from approximately 500 ng of total RNA. Modified slightly, ARM-PCR produced TCR beta libraries over three nested multiplex PCR rounds. Both of the initial two PCR rounds ran for 10 cycles and employed TRBV1-TRBV30 forward primers alongside a C-beta reverse primer. TCRdb fed the multiplex PCR reads into MiXCR, producing one record per CDR3 protein. The sample lists 60,000 to 90,000 distinct CDR3 sequences; more than 60% were seen once. The germline V gene has CDR1 MNHNY and CDR2 SVGAGI (reference sequence). CDR3 length: 11 amino acids. Concerning this clonotype: The antigen is undetermined. One end of the junction does not line up with germline, which may come from a read error.

Joint extraction of RNA and DNA used roughly 17-32 mg of bulk tissue that was unsorted. Sampling targeted five separate regions of each tumor, which included the tumor centre. The genes are TRBV6-6 and TRBJ1-1; D is ambiguous. This sequence originates from a man between 35 and 55 years old with primary liver carcinoma and hepatitis B virus infection. Sequencing used liver tumor tissue from sampling region 4. Subset: tumor region T4, right-lateral pole. CDR3 coding DNA: TGTGTCAGCAGTCAAAACACTGAAGCCTTCTTT. The encoded protein is CVSSQNTEAFF.